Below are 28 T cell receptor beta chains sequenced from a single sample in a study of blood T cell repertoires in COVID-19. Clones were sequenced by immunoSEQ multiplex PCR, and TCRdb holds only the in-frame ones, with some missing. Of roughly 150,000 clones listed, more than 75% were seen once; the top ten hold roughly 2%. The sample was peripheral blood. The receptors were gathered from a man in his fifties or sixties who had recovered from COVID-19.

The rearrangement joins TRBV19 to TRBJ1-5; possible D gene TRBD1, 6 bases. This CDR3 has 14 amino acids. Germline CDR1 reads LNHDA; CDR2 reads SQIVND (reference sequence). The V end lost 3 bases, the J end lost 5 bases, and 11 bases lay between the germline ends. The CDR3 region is CASSITQGYQPQHF. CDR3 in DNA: TGTGCCAGTAGTATCACACAGGGTTATCAGCCCCAGCATTTT. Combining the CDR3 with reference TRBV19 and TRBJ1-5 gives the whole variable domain DGGITQSPKYLFRKEGQNVTLSCEQNLNHDAMYWYRQDPGQGLRLIYYSQIVNDFQKGDIAEGYSVSREKKESFPLTVTSAQKNPTAFYLCASSITQGYQPQHFGDGTRLSIL.

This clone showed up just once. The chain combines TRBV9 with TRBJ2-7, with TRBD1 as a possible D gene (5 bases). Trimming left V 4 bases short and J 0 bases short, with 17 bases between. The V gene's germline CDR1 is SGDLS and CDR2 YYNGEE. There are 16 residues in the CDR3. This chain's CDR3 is CASSKVDSPNSYEQYF. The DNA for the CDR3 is TGTGCCAGCAGCAAAGTAGACAGCCCTAACTCCTACGAGCAGTACTTC.

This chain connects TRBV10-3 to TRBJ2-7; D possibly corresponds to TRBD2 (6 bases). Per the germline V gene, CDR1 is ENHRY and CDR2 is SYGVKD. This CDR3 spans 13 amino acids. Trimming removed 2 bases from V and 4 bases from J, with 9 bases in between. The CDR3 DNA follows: TGTGCCATCAGTGAGGCTGGGGGGTACGAGCAGTACTTC. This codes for CAISEAGGYEQYF.

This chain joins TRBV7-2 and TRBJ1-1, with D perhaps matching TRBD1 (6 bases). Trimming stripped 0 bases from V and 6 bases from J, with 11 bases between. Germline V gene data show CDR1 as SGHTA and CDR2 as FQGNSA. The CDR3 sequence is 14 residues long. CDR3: CASSLAIQGAEAFF. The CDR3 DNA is TGTGCCAGCAGCTTAGCGATACAGGGTGCTGAAGCTTTCTTT.

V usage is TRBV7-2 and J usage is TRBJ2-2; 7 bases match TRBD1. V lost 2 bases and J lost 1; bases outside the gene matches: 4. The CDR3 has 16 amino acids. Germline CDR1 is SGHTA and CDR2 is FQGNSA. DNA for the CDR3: TGTGCCAGCAGCTTAATGGGACAGAAGAACACCGGGGAGCTGTTTTTT. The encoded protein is CASSLMGQKNTGELFF.

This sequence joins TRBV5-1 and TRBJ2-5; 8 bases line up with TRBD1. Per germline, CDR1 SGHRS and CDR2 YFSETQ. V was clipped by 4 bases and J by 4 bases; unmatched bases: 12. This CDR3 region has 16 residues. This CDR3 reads CASSPQTGAVGETQYF. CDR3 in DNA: TGCGCCAGCAGCCCTCAGACAGGGGCGGTTGGAGAGACCCAGTACTTC.

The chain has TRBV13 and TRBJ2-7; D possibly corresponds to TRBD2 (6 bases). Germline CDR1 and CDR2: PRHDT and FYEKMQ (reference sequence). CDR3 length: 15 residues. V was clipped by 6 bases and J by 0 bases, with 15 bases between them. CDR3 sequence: CASSSGGLTSYEQYF. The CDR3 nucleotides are TGTGCCAGCAGTTCTGGGGGACTCACCTCCTACGAGCAGTACTTC.

The CDR3 protein is CASSLARQGAAGANVLTF. CDR3 sequence (DNA): TGTGCCAGCAGCTTGGCTCGGCAGGGGGCCGCTGGGGCCAACGTCCTGACTTTC. The V call is TRBV5-5, the J call TRBJ2-6, with TRBD1 identical over 8 bases. Germline assignment: CDR1 SGHKS and CDR2 YYEKEE (reference sequence). The CDR3 contains 18 residues. V was clipped by 0 bases and J by 2 bases; unmatched bases: 7.

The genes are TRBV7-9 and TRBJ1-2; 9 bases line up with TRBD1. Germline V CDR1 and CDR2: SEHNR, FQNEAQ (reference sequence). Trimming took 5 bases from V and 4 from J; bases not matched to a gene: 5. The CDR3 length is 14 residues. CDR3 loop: CASSPGTGSYGYTF. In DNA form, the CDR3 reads TGTGCCAGCAGCCCCGGGACAGGGAGCTATGGCTACACCTTC. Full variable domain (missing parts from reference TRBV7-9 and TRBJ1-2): DTGVSQNPRHKITKRGQNVTFRCDPISEHNRLYWYRQTLGQGPEFLTYFQNEAQLEKSRLLSDRFSAERPKGSFSTLEIQRTEQGDSAMYLCASSPGTGSYGYTFGSGTRLTVV.

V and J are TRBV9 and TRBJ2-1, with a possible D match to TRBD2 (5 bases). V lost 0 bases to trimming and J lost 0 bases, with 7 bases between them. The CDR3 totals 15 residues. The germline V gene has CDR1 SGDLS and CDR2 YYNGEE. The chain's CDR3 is CASSVGTSSYNEQFF. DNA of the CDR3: TGTGCCAGCAGCGTAGGAACTAGCTCCTACAATGAGCAGTTCTTC.

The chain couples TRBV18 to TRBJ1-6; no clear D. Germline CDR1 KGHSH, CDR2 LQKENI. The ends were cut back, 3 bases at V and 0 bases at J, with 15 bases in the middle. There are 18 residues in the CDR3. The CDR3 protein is CASSPRSGRSSYNSPLHF. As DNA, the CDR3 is TGTGCCAGCTCACCGAGGTCGGGGAGGAGCTCCTATAATTCACCCCTCCACTTT.

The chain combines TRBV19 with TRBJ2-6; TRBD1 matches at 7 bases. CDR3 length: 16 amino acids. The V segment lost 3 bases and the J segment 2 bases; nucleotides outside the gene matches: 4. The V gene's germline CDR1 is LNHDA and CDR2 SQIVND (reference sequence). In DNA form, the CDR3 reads TGTGCCAGTAGTATGTCGGGACAGACTGGGGCCAACGTCCTGACTTTC. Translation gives CASSMSGQTGANVLTF.

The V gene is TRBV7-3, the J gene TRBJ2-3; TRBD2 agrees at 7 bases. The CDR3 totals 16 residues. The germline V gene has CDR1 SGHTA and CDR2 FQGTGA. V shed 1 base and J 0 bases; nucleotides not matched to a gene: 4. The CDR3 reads CASSLIGSGSTDTQYF. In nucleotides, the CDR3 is TGTGCCAGCAGCTTAATAGGTAGCGGGAGCACAGATACGCAGTATTTT.

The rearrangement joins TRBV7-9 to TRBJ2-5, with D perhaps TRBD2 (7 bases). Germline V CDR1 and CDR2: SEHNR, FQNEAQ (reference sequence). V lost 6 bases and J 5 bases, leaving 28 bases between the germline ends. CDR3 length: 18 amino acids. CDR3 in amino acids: CASSSRGGLLDDTETQYF. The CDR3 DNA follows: TGTGCCAGCAGTTCAAGGGGGGGCCTCCTTGATGATACCGAGACCCAGTACTTC.

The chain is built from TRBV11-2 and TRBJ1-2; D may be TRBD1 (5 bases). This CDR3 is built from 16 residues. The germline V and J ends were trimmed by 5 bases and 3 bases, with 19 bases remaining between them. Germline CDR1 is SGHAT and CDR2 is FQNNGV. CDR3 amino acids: CASSVSPDSSHYGYTF. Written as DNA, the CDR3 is TGTGCCAGCAGCGTATCCCCAGACAGTTCACACTATGGCTACACCTTC.

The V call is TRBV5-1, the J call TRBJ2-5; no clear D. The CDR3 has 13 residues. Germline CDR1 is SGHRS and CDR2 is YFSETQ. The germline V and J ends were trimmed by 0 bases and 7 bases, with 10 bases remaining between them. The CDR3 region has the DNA TGCGCCAGCAGCTTGGTGGAGAGAGGGACCCAGTACTTC. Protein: CASSLVERGTQYF.

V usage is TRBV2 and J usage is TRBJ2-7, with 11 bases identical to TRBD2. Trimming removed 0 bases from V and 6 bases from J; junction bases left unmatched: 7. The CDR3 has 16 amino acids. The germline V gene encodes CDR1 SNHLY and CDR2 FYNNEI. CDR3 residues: CASSEAKLAGGAEQYF. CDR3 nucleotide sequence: TGTGCCAGCAGTGAAGCGAAGCTAGCGGGAGGAGCCGAGCAGTACTTC.

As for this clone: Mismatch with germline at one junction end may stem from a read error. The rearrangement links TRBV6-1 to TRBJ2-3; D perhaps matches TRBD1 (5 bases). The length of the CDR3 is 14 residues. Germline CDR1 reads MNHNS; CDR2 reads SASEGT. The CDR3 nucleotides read TGTGCCAGCAGAGAAGGACAATTCACAGATACGCAGTATTTT. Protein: CASREGQFTDTQYF.

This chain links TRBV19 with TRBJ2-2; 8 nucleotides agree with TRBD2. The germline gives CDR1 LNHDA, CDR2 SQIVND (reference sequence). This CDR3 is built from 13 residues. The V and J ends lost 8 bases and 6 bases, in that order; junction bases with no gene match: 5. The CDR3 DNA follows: TGTGCCAGTTCGGGACTAGGGTCCGGGGAGCTGTTTTTT. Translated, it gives CASSGLGSGELFF.

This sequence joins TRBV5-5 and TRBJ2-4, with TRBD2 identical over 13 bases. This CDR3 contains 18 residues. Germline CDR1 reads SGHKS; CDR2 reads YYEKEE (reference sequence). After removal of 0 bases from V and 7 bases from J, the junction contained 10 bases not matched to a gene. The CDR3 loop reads CASSLGGLAGATRNIQYF. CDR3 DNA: TGTGCCAGCAGCTTGGGAGGACTAGCGGGGGCCACTAGGAACATTCAGTACTTC.

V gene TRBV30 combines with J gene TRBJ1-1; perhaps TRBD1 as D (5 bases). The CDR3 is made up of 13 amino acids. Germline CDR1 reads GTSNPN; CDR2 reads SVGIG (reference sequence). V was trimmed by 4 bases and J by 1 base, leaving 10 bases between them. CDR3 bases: TGTGCCTGGACTAAGCAGGGGAACACTGAAGCTTTCTTT. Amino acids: CAWTKQGNTEAFF.

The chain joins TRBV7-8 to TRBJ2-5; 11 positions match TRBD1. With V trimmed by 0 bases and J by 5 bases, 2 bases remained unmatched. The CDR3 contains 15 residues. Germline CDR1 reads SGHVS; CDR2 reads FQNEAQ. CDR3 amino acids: CASSLAGTGGETQYF. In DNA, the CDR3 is TGTGCCAGCAGCTTAGCGGGGACAGGGGGGGAGACCCAGTACTTC.

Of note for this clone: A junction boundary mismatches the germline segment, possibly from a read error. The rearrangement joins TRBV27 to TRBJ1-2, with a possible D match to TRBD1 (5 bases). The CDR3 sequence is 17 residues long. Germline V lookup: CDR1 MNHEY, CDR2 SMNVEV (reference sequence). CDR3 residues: CASSLASGLGPNSGYTF. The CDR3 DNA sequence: TGTGCCAGCAGTTTAGCATCGGGACTCGGGCCTAACTCTGGCTACACCTTC.

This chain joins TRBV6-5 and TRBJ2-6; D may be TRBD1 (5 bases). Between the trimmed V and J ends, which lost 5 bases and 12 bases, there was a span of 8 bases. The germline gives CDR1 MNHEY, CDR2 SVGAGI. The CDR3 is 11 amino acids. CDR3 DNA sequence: TGTGCCAGCAGTCAGGGCAGCGTCCTGACTTTC. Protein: CASSQGSVLTF.

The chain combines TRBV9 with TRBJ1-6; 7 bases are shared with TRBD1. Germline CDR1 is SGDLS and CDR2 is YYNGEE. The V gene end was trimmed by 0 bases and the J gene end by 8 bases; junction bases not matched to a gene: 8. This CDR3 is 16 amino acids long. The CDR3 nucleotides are TGTGCCAGCAGCGTAGAGCCAGGGGGAAAAGATTCACCCCTCCACTTT. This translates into CASSVEPGGKDSPLHF. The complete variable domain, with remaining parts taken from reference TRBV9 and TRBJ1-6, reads DSGVTQTPKHLITATGQRVTLRCSPRSGDLSVYWYQQSLDQGLQFLIQYYNGEERAKGNILERFSAQQFPDLHSELNLSSLELGDSALYFCASSVEPGGKDSPLHFGNGTRLTVT.

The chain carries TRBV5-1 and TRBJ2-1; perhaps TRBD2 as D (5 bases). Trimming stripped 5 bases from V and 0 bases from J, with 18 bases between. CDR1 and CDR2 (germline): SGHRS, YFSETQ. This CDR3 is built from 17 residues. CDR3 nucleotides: TGCGCCAGCAGTCTAGACGGGATCCCCCGCTCCTACAATGAGCAGTTCTTC. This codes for CASSLDGIPRSYNEQFF.

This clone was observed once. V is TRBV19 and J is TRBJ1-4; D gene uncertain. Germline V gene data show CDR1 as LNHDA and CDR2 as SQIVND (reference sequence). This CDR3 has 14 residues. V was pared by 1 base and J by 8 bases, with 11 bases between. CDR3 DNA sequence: TGTGCCAGTAGTATAGCCGCTCTCCGGGAAAAACTGTTTTTT. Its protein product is CASSIAALREKLFF. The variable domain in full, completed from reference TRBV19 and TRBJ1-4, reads DGGITQSPKYLFRKEGQNVTLSCEQNLNHDAMYWYRQDPGQGLRLIYYSQIVNDFQKGDIAEGYSVSREKKESFPLTVTSAQKNPTAFYLCASSIAALREKLFFGSGTQLSVL.

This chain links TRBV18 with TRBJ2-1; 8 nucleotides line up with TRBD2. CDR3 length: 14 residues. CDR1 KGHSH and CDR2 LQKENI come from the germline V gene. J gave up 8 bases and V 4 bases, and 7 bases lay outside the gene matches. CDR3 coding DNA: TGTGCCAGCTCACGCGGACTGACTAGCGATGAGCAGTTCTTC. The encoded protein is CASSRGLTSDEQFF.